The 14 T cell receptor beta chains reported below all come from one sample, sequenced in a study of T cells in women clearing cervical HPV infection. Sequencing used immunoSEQ multiplex PCR; TCRdb keeps in-frame clones, though not all of them. The sample totals tens of thousands of clones. Sequenced: blood buffy coat. These receptors were obtained from a woman between 18 and 70 years old with a cervical HPV16 infection that either progressed to CIN3+ or cleared (not recorded which).

On this clone itself: The read halts 3 residues ahead of the CDR3 end, with the missing end drawn from the germline J gene. The J gene is TRBJ2-7, the V gene TRBV10-3; TRBD2 might be the D (6 bases). The CDR3 spans 14 residues. Germline V lookup: CDR1 ENHRY, CDR2 SYGVKD. V was clipped by 2 bases and J by 6 bases, with 14 bases between them. CDR3 loop: CAISEDGGSTEQYF. Partial CDR3 DNA: TGTGCCATCAGTGAGGACGGGGGAAGTACCGAG.

A word on this clone: The read comes to an end 3 residues before the CDR3 does, leaving the germline J gene to fill in the end. The chain couples TRBV2 to TRBJ2-1; 8 bases align to TRBD2. The CDR3 sequence is 17 residues long. V trimming: 0 bases; J trimming: 2 bases; junction bases outside the gene matches: 6. Per germline, CDR1 SNHLY and CDR2 FYNNEI. This CDR3 reads CASSEALDGGAYNEQFF. Incomplete CDR3 DNA: TGTGCCAGCAGTGAAGCGCTTGACGGGGGGGCCTACAATGAG.

Worth noting for this clone: The read is 3 residues too short to cover the CDR3 end, so that end is filled in from the germline J gene. The chain couples TRBV7-8 to TRBJ2-7; 11 bases line up with TRBD2. CDR1 and CDR2 from the germline V gene are SGHVS and FQNEAQ. The ends lost 2 bases at V and 6 bases at J; junction bases unmatched: 3. The CDR3 is 14 amino acids. Incomplete CDR3 DNA: TGTGCCAGCAGCTTACTAGCGGGGGGCTCCGAG. This translates into CASSLLAGGSE. The whole CDR3 is CASSLLAGGSEQYF.

To note about this clone: The read comes to an end 3 residues before the CDR3 does, leaving the germline J gene to fill in the end. The chain joins TRBV13 to TRBJ2-5; 8 nucleotides line up with TRBD1. This CDR3 has 14 amino acids. Germline CDR1 PRHDT, CDR2 FYEKMQ (reference sequence). V was pared by 4 bases and J by 2 bases, with 3 bases of the junction left unmatched. CDR3 in amino acids: CASSSTGEQETQYF. Incomplete CDR3 DNA: TGTGCCAGCAGCTCGACAGGGGAACAAGAGACC.

About this clone itself: Sequencing ends 3 residues short of the CDR3 end; the germline J gene provides the rest. The chain employs TRBV7-6 and TRBJ1-2; tentatively, D is TRBD1 (6 bases). Per the germline V gene, CDR1 is SGHVS and CDR2 is FNYEAQ. The CDR3 is 12 amino acids. V was cut by 7 bases and J by 0 bases, with 6 bases left in between. CDR3 bases read: TGTGCCAGCAAGGGGGCTAACTATGGC. Translation gives CASKGANYG. The complete CDR3 reads CASKGANYGYTF.

CDR3: CASRGTAAGLNYEQYF. The CDR3 DNA, read in part, is TGTGCCAGCAGGGGCACAGCGGCAGGTTTGAACTACGAG. The chain uses TRBV7-8 and TRBJ2-7; tentatively, D is TRBD2 (5 bases). The read halts 3 residues ahead of the CDR3 end, with the missing end drawn from the germline J gene. The V gene's germline CDR1 is SGHVS and CDR2 FQNEAQ. The germline V and J ends were trimmed by 6 bases and 3 bases, with 21 bases remaining between them. This CDR3 has 16 amino acids.

On this clone: The CDR3 goes on 3 residues after the read ends, and that part is filled in from the germline J gene. The genes are TRBV23-1 and TRBJ1-5, with 11 bases that match TRBD1. TRBV23-1 is treated as an ORF (open reading frame) with a function not yet certain. Trimming cost V 2 bases and J 0 bases; bases outside gene matches: 12. The CDR3 runs to 20 residues. The CDR3 protein is CASSQPPSDRGLFSNQPQHF. The sequenced part of the CDR3 DNA is TGCGCCAGCAGTCAACCTCCTTCGGACAGGGGGCTCTTTAGCAATCAGCCC.

As regards this clone: The read ends 3 residues before the CDR3 terminus; that terminus is restored from the germline J gene. This chain links TRBV7-6 with TRBJ2-1; TRBD2 matches at 9 bases. This CDR3 is built from 14 residues. J gave up 6 bases and V 7 bases, and 7 bases lay outside the gene matches. CDR1 is SGHVS and CDR2 is FNYEAQ in the germline V gene. CDR3 loop: CASTRTSDINEQFF. Incomplete CDR3 DNA: TGTGCCAGCACCCGGACTAGCGATATCAATGAG.

As for this clone: The read terminates 3 residues before the CDR3 end, so the remaining end is supplied by the germline J gene. This chain uses TRBV2 with TRBJ1-2; D is ambiguous. From germline, CDR1 is SNHLY and CDR2 FYNNEI. V shed 3 bases and J shed 0 bases, with 8 bases lying between them. This CDR3 is built from 14 residues. The CDR3 bases that were read are TGTGCCAGCAGTGAGGGCCGCGCTAACTATGGC. Amino acids: CASSEGRANYG. The CDR3 as a whole reads CASSEGRANYGYTF.

To note about this clone: With the read ending 3 residues before the CDR3 end, the germline J gene is used to fill in that end. This chain connects TRBV18 to TRBJ2-7; a weak D match, TRBD2 (6 bases). The CDR3 is 16 residues long. V was pared by 6 bases and J by 5 bases, with 23 bases between. Germline V gene data show CDR1 as KGHSH and CDR2 as LQKENI. The CDR3 bases that were read are TGTGCCAGCTCTCCCTACAGTGGAGGGCCCGGCCACGAG. It is translated as CASSPYSGGPGHE. From start to end, the CDR3 is CASSPYSGGPGHEQYF.

In regard to this clone: The read ends 3 residues early relative to the CDR3; the germline J gene fills the gap. This sequence joins TRBV10-1 and TRBJ2-7, with TRBD2 matching over 8 bases. With 8 bases clipped from V and 6 bases from J, the junction kept 12 bases outside the gene matches. This CDR3 region has 14 residues. Germline CDR1 reads WNHNN; CDR2 reads SYGVQD (reference sequence). Incomplete CDR3 DNA: TGCGCCAGCGGCCGGGGGGGCAGTTTTGCCGAG. Translating gives CASGRGGSFAE. The entire CDR3 sequence reads CASGRGGSFAEQYF.

CDR3 loop: CAWSWGQAYEQYF. Partial CDR3 DNA: TGTGCCTGGAGTTGGGGACAGGCCTACGAG. The genes are TRBV30 and TRBJ2-7; 8 bases are shared with TRBD1. The CDR3 is cut off 3 residues early in the read; its end comes from the germline J gene. Germline loops: CDR1 GTSNPN, CDR2 SVGIG (reference sequence). The CDR3 length is 13 residues. Unmatched junction bases numbered 2, after V lost 2 bases and J lost 2 bases. The full variable domain, in which reference TRBV30 and TRBJ2-7 provide the parts outside the CDR3, is SQTIHQWPATLVQPVGSPLSLECTVEGTSNPNLYWYRQAAGRGLQLLFYSVGIGQISSEVPQNLSASRPQDRQFILSSKKLLLSDSGFYLCAWSWGQAYEQYFGPGTRLTVT.

On this clone itself: The CDR3 extends 3 residues past the end of the read, so its final part is completed from the germline J gene. The chain employs TRBV30 and TRBJ1-4, with 8 bases identical to TRBD1. The CDR3 contains 15 residues. With 1 base clipped from V and 4 bases from J, the junction kept 5 bases outside the gene matches. Germline V gene lookup returns CDR1 GTSNPN and CDR2 SVGIG (reference sequence). Here the CDR3 reads CAWSDRGGFNEKLFF. The CDR3 DNA, read in part, is TGTGCCTGGAGTGACAGGGGGGGTTTTAATGAAAAA.

As for this clone: The DNA ends 3 residues before the CDR3 does, and the rest of the CDR3 is filled in from the germline J gene. The chain has TRBV5-1 and TRBJ2-5; the D is unclear. Germline CDR1 is SGHRS and CDR2 is YFSETQ. The CDR3 covers 13 residues. With 1 base removed from V and 0 bases from J, the gap between germline ends came to 4 bases. This chain's CDR3 is CASSLRYQETQYF. The CDR3 bases that were read are TGCGCCAGCAGCTTGCGGTACCAAGAGACC.